One sample yielded the 5 T cell receptor beta chains listed below, sequenced in a study of CXCR4 blockade with PD-1 therapy in pancreatic cancer. TCRdb keeps only in-frame clones here, not all; method: immunoSEQ multiplex PCR. The sample consists of around 5,600 clones, under 40% of them appearing once. Sequenced: tumor tissue. These receptors were obtained from a human donor with pancreatic ductal adenocarcinoma.

The chain joins TRBV2 to TRBJ2-6; no firm D call. Germline-derived CDR1 and CDR2 are SNHLY and FYNNEI. This CDR3 has 15 amino acids. The ends were cut back, 7 bases at V and 0 bases at J, with 10 bases in the middle. The DNA for the CDR3 is TGTGCCAGCAAAGACGATCTCTCTGGGGCCAACGTCCTGACTTTC. Translating it yields CASKDDLSGANVLTF. The complete variable domain, with remaining parts taken from reference TRBV2 and TRBJ2-6, reads EPEVTQTPSHQVTQMGQEVILRCVPISNHLYFYWYRQILGQKVEFLVSFYNNEISEKSEIFDDQFSVERPDGSNFTLKIRSTKLEDSAMYFCASKDDLSGANVLTFGAGSRLTVL.

In this sample, this clone is medium-sized. In DNA, the CDR3 is TGTGCCAGCAGCGTCGTGGGAGGGTATTACAACAATGAGCAGTTCTTC. Amino acid sequence: CASSVVGGYYNNEQFF. V is TRBV9 and J is TRBJ2-1; TRBD2 agrees at 7 bases. V dropped 2 bases and J dropped 5; count of bases not matched to a gene: 10. The CDR3 has 16 amino acids. CDR1 is SGDLS and CDR2 is YYNGEE in the germline V gene.

The gene calls are TRBV28 and TRBJ2-3; TRBD2 agrees at 8 bases. The length of the CDR3 is 16 residues. The V gene's germline CDR1 is MDHEN and CDR2 SYDVKM. The V and J ends lost 6 bases and 3 bases, in that order; junction bases with no gene match: 11. CDR3 nucleotides: TGTGCCAGCAGGGCGAGCGGGAGCCACGGAACAGATACGCAGTATTTT. It is translated as CASRASGSHGTDTQYF.

The chain is built from TRBV18 and TRBJ1-2; 10 nucleotides match TRBD1. Trimming removed 8 bases from V and 7 bases from J; junction bases left unmatched: 16. The length of the CDR3 is 16 residues. The germline V gene encodes CDR1 KGHSH and CDR2 LQKENI. The CDR3 here is CASLSGDRGVAGGYTF. Here the CDR3 DNA reads TGTGCCAGCCTATCCGGGGACAGGGGAGTCGCAGGTGGCTACACCTTC.

V gene TRBV9 combines with J gene TRBJ2-1, with 12 nucleotides matching TRBD2. The ends lost 3 bases at V and 15 bases at J; junction bases unmatched: 10. Germline CDR1 SGDLS, CDR2 YYNGEE. The CDR3 is made up of 14 amino acids. The CDR3 protein is CASSAQTGTSGLFF. As DNA, the CDR3 is TGTGCCAGCAGCGCTCAAACCGGGACTAGCGGGCTGTTCTTC.